These T cell receptor beta chains were read from a single sample in a study of T-cell reconstitution after alpha-beta-depleted transplantation in children. One entry per CDR3 protein, called by TCRdb with MiXCR from the PCR reads. The sample lists some 200,000 distinct CDR3 sequences; around 7.7% were seen once. The material was PBMCs, mostly from graft donor cells, obtained 360 days after TCRalphabeta/CD19-depleted stem cell transplant. These receptors were collected from a male patient aged 2-15 years who had a stem cell transplant for acute myeloid leukemia, so the T cells may come from the graft donor. Each CDR3 is given with its conserved first and last residue. A D gene is named only where the DNA matches it firmly.

CATSSLAGTQGSQFF,TRBD2,TRBV15,TRBJ2-1
CASSLTQTNYEQYF,-,TRBV5-1,TRBJ2-7
CASSLLGTEAFF,-,TRBV12-3/TRBV12-4,TRBJ1-1
CASSQGDQNTEAFF,-,TRBV3-1,TRBJ1-1
CASTSTTPGQGTDTQYF,TRBD1,TRBV12-3/TRBV12-4,TRBJ2-3
CASRGEGTGELFF,-,TRBV12-3/TRBV12-4,TRBJ2-2
CSAGLAGRAYEQYF,TRBD2,TRBV20-1,TRBJ2-7
CASSLDRAGTGDEQFF,-,TRBV5-1,TRBJ2-1
CASSLTGLFGNEQFF,-,TRBV12-3/TRBV12-4,TRBJ2-1
CASSPLSGGAYEQFF,TRBD2,TRBV14,TRBJ2-1
CASSQGLLLSQPQHF,-,TRBV4-2,TRBJ1-5
CSARPSRRNTGELFF,-,TRBV20-1,TRBJ2-2
CSAPLGGRESNEQFF,-,TRBV20-1,TRBJ2-1
CSAVGGGRPNEQFF,-,TRBV20-1,TRBJ2-1
CASTSEGTSYNEQFF,-,TRBV5-5,TRBJ2-1
CASRTQQGDANTGELFF,TRBD1,TRBV19,TRBJ2-2
CATGLGQETQYF,TRBD2,TRBV10-3,TRBJ2-5
CSARPLGGVQETQYF,-,TRBV20-1,TRBJ2-5
CASSAPITGSGNTIYF,-,TRBV9,TRBJ1-3
CASKLDRSRETQYF,-,TRBV5-1,TRBJ2-5
CASSFRGRGGELFF,-,TRBV12-3/TRBV12-4,TRBJ2-2
CSAMGQTYGYTF,TRBD1,TRBV20-1,TRBJ1-2
CATGRDYNEKLFF,-,TRBV15,TRBJ1-4
CATSPGPPNGELFF,-,TRBV24-1,TRBJ2-2
CASSLGSGAYNEQFF,TRBD2,TRBV5-1,TRBJ2-1
CATTSGTDTQYF,TRBD2,TRBV7-2,TRBJ2-3
CASSYQRAGWGGTQYF,TRBD2,TRBV6-5,TRBJ2-5
CASSQDLRGSYEQYF,TRBD2,TRBV4-3,TRBJ2-7
CASSVAGQGRVQYF,-,TRBV9,TRBJ2-7
CASSNGVGPGAEAFF,-,TRBV5-1,TRBJ1-1
CASSSHEGPPSYNEQFF,-,TRBV11-3,TRBJ2-1
CASSVIAGTVGLGYTF,TRBD1,TRBV6-1,TRBJ1-2
CASSLVGTYNEQFF,-,TRBV5-1,TRBJ2-1
CASSLRGQGNEQFF,TRBD1,TRBV7-2,TRBJ2-1
CASSRLTGGRWGEAFF,TRBD1,TRBV7-9,TRBJ1-1
CASSLNPPLGGGIRYNEQFF,TRBD2,TRBV7-3,TRBJ2-1
CAISDTGQDPSKAFF,TRBD1,TRBV10-3,TRBJ1-1
CASKAARGSYGYTF,-,TRBV19,TRBJ1-2
CASSLLAGEETQYF,TRBD2,TRBV7-9,TRBJ2-5
CASSAGVNTGELFF,-,TRBV25-1,TRBJ2-2
CASSSLPGTDTQYF,-,TRBV7-6,TRBJ2-3
CASSLTGGAEVYNEQFF,-,TRBV7-3,TRBJ2-1
CASSPTLAVPYNEQFF,TRBD2,TRBV4-3,TRBJ2-1
CASSPRWEDTQYF,-,TRBV4-2,TRBJ2-3
CASSQAAHTFDNEQFF,-,TRBV4-3,TRBJ2-1
CATSPTGTGGYQPQHF,TRBD1,TRBV15,TRBJ1-5
CASSLTSAYNEQFF,TRBD2,TRBV7-6,TRBJ2-1
CASSPVRYNEQFF,-,TRBV18,TRBJ2-1
CASSGRDRAPYGYTF,TRBD1,TRBV12-3/TRBV12-4,TRBJ1-2
CASSPRGPLSEQFF,-,TRBV18,TRBJ2-1
CASSLDEGADGYTF,TRBD1,TRBV12-3/TRBV12-4,TRBJ1-2
CSAERGRIPYEQYF,-,TRBV20-1,TRBJ2-7
CAISEGLPISTDTQYF,-,TRBV10-3,TRBJ2-3
CSASRASGSYEQYF,TRBD2,TRBV20-1,TRBJ2-7